This T cell receptor (beta chain) was recovered during a study of shared clonotypes between healthy human individuals. V shed 5 bases, J shed 2 bases, and the junction held 8 bases outside the gene matches. CDR1 is SGHTA and CDR2 is FQGNSA in the germline V gene. There are 15 residues in the CDR3. Data came from immunoSEQ multiplex PCR; TCRdb stores just in-frame clones and leaves some out. The sample lists roughly 2 million clones; about 94% were seen once. V usage is TRBV7-2 and J usage is TRBJ1-2; TRBD1 matches 7 bases. This TCR was recovered from a man younger than 30 in good health. The sample was naive CD4+ T cells sorted from blood. As to subset: CD45RA+ positively selected. In nucleotides, the CDR3 is TGTGCCAGCAGCCCCCAGACAGGGTTAAACTATGGCTACACCTTC. Encoded protein: CASSPQTGLNYGYTF.